A selection of T cell receptor beta chains follows, all from one sample in a study of PD-L1 blockade in urothelial cancer. The protocol was immunoSEQ multiplex PCR, while the TCRdb copy is restricted to in-frame clones and leaves out a portion. This sample has 20,000 to 25,000 clones, with approximately 81% found just once. The sequences come from PBMCs, collected around atezolizumab (anti-PD-L1) treatment. All receptors derive from a man between 65 and 80 years old with urothelial cancer. Both conserved end residues are trimmed from each CDR3. The listing skips clone size in some rows; elsewhere it reads once, few, many or a size class.

v_gene	abundance	CDR3aa
TRBV11-2	-	ASSVQINTEAF
TRBV18	few	ASYRDRAYNEQF
TRBV2	-	ASSATGPFYGYT
TRBV7-9	-	ASGGQGDTGELF
TRBV4-3	-	ASSQDPSNEAF
TRBV11-3	-	ASSLYLDTQY
TRBV5-1	-	ASSPGTSGVGYTDTQY
TRBV20-1	once	SAPAPDTQY
TRBV27	-	ASSFTGGYGYT
TRBV28	-	AAGVGGYNEQF
TRBV19	-	ASSIAGTGEDEQY
TRBV2	-	ASRWTKGTYEQY
TRBV11-2	-	ASSFLGQVGIF
TRBV10-3	few	AISEGTGGTQPQH
TRBV19	-	ATGGEGDQPQH
TRBV6-5	-	ASSRDSPGDEQF
TRBV9	-	ASSVLSGKVNEQF